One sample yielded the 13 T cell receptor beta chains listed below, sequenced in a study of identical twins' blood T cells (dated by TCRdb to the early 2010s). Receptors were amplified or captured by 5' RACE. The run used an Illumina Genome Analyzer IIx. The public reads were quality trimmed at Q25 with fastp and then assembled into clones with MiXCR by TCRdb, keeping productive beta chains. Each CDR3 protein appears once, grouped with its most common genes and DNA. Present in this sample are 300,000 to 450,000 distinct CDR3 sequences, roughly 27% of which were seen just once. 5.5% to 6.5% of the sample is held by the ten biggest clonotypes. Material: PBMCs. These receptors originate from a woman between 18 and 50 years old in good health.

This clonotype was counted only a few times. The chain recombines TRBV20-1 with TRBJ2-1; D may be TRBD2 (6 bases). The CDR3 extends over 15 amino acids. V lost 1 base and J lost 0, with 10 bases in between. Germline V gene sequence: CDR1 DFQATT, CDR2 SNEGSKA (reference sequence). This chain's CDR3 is CSARGASASYNEQFF. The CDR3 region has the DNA TGCAGTGCTAGAGGCGCTAGCGCCTCCTACAATGAGCAGTTCTTC.

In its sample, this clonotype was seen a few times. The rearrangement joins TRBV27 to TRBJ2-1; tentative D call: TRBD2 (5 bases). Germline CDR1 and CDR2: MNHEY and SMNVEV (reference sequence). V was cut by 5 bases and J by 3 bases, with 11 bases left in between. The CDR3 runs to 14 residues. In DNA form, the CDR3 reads TGTGCCAGCAGTCCCTATACTAGCTACAATGAGCAGTTCTTC. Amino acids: CASSPYTSYNEQFF.

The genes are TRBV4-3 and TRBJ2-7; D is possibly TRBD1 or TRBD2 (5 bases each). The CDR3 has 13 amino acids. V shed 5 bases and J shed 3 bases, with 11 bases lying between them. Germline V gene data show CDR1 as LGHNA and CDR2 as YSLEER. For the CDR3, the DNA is TGCGCCAGCAGCTCGGGGCTGAACTACGAGCAGTACTTC. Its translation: CASSSGLNYEQYF.

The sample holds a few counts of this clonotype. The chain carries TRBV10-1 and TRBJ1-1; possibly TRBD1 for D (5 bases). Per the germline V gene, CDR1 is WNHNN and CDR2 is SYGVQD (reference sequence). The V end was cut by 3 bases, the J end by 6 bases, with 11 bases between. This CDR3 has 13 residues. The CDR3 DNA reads TGCGCCAGCAGTGATGGGGGGATAGCTGAAGCTTTCTTT. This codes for CASSDGGIAEAFF.

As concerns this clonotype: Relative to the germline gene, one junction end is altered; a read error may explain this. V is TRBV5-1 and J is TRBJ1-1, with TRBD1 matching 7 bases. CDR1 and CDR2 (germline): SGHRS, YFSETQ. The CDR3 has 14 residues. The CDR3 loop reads CAISALNRGTEAFF. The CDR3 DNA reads TGCGCCATCAGCGCCCTTAACAGGGGCACTGAAGCTTTCTTT.

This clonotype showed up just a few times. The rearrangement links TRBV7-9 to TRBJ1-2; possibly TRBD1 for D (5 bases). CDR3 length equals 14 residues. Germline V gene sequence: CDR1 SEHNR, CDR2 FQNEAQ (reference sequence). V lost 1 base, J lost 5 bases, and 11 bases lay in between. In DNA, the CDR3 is TGTGCCAGCAGCTTAGAATTGGGGGATTATGGCTACACCTTC. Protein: CASSLELGDYGYTF.

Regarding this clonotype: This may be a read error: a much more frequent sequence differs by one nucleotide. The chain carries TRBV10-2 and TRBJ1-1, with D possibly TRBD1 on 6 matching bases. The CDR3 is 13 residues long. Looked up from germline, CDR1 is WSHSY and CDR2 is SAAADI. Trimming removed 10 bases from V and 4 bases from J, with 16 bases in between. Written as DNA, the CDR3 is TGCGCCATCTTCAATGGGGGGCGCACTGAAGCTTTCTTT. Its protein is CAIFNGGRTEAFF.

This CDR3 is CSGNYNYGYTF. DNA of the CDR3: TGCAGCGGAAACTATAACTATGGCTACACCTTC. V gene TRBV29-1 combines with J gene TRBJ1-2, with D unclear. CDR1 and CDR2 (germline): SQVTM, ANQGSEA. The CDR3 spans 11 residues. Trimming left V 7 bases short and J 1 base short, with 7 bases between.

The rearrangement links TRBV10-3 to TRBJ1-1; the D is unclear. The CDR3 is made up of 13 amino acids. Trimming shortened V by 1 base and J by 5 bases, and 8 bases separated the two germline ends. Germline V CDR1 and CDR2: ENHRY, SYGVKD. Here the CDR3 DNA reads TGTGCCATCAGTGAGTGGGTTAATACTGAAGCTTTCTTT. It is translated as CAISEWVNTEAFF.

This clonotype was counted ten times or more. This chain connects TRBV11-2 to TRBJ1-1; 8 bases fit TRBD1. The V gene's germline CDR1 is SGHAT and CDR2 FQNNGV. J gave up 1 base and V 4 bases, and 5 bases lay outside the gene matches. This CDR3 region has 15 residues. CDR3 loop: CASSSRTGQNTEAFF. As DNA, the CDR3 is TGTGCCAGCAGCTCCAGGACAGGGCAGAACACTGAAGCTTTCTTT. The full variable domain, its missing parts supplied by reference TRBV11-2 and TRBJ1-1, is EAGVAQSPRYKIIEKRQSVAFWCNPISGHATLYWYQQILGQGPKLLIQFQNNGVVDDSQLPKDRFSAERLKGVDSTLKIQPAKLEDSAVYLCASSSRTGQNTEAFFGQGTRLTVV.

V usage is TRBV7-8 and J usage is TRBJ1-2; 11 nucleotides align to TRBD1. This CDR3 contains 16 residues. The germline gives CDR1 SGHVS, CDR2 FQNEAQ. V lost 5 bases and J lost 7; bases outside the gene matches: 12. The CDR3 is CASSLAAGQGAFGYTF. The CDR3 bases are TGTGCCAGCAGCCTCGCGGCCGGACAGGGGGCTTTTGGCTACACCTTC.

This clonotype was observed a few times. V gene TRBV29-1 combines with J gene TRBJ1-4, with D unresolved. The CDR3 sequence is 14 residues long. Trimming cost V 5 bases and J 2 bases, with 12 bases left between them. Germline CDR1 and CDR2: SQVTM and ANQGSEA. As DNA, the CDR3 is TGCAGCGTTATGGCTAGGGTGACTAATGAAAAACTGTTTTTT. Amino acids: CSVMARVTNEKLFF.

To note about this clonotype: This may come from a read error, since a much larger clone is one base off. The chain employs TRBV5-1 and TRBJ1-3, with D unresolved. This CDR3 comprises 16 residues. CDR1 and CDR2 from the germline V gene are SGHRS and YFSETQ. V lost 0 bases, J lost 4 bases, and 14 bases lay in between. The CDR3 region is CASSLVQPSWGNTIYF. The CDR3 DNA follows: TGCGCCAGCAGCTTGGTGCAGCCCAGCTGGGGAAACACCATATATTTT. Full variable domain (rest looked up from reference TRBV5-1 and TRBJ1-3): KAGVTQTPRYLIKTRGQQVTLSCSPISGHRSVSWYQQTPGQGLQFLFEYFSETQRNKGNFPGRFSGRQFSNSRSEMNVSTLELGDSALYLCASSLVQPSWGNTIYFGEGSWLTVV.